These 7 T cell receptor beta chains came from one sample sequenced in a study of cytomegalovirus exposure and HLA in healthy donors. PCR involved 60 Vbeta and 13 Jbeta primers. TCRdb's table, derived via immunoSEQ multiplex PCR, lists solely in-frame clones and lacks some. The data hold some 100,000 clones, with 81% observed a single time. The specimen sequenced was PBMCs. These receptors originate from a woman between 25 and 40 years old in good health and CMV-seronegative.

This chain links TRBV5-1 with TRBJ1-4; D is perhaps TRBD1 (6 bases). This CDR3 spans 15 amino acids. V shed 0 bases and J shed 5 bases, with 11 bases lying between them. Germline CDR1 reads SGHRS; CDR2 reads YFSETQ. CDR3 sequence: CASSLGQQGNEKLFF. In DNA form, the CDR3 reads TGCGCCAGCAGCTTGGGCCAACAGGGAAATGAAAAACTGTTTTTT.

V usage is TRBV7-9 and J usage is TRBJ2-1; 14 bases are a match to TRBD2. CDR1 SEHNR and CDR2 FQNEAQ come from the germline V gene (reference sequence). This CDR3 spans 19 amino acids. V gave up 7 bases and J gave up 2 bases; unmatched junction bases: 13. CDR3 DNA sequence: TGTGCCAGCACTTACCCCGGGACTAGCGGGAGAATGCCCTACAATGAGCAGTTCTTC. Protein product: CASTYPGTSGRMPYNEQFF. Filled out from reference TRBV7-9 and TRBJ2-1, the complete variable domain reads DTGVSQNPRHKITKRGQNVTFRCDPISEHNRLYWYRQTLGQGPEFLTYFQNEAQLEKSRLLSDRFSAERPKGSFSTLEIQRTEQGDSAMYLCASTYPGTSGRMPYNEQFFGPGTRLTVL.

V and J are TRBV9 and TRBJ2-5; TRBD1 matches at 9 bases. The germline gives CDR1 SGDLS, CDR2 YYNGEE. The CDR3 contains 14 residues. V dropped 6 bases and J dropped 4; count of bases not matched to a gene: 7. The chain's CDR3 is CASNKQGAGETQYF. CDR3 nucleotides: TGTGCCAGCAACAAACAGGGGGCGGGAGAGACCCAGTACTTC.

The J gene is TRBJ2-7, the V gene TRBV5-1, with 9 nucleotides matching TRBD2. V gave up 0 bases and J gave up 7 bases; unmatched junction bases: 8. The CDR3 is 15 residues long. CDR1 is SGHRS and CDR2 is YFSETQ in the germline V gene. CDR3 sequence: CASSLGGSGRREQYF. CDR3 nucleotide sequence: TGCGCCAGCAGCTTGGGGGGTAGCGGGAGACGGGAGCAGTACTTC. The complete variable domain, with remaining parts taken from reference TRBV5-1 and TRBJ2-7, reads KAGVTQTPRYLIKTRGQQVTLSCSPISGHRSVSWYQQTPGQGLQFLFEYFSETQRNKGNFPGRFSGRQFSNSRSEMNVSTLELGDSALYLCASSLGGSGRREQYFGPGTRLTVT.

There are a few counts of this clone. The chain joins TRBV6-4 to TRBJ2-1, with 11 positions matching TRBD2. V lost 0 bases to trimming and J lost 3 bases; unmatched junction nucleotides: 1. Germline-derived CDR1 and CDR2 are MRHNA and SNTAGT. This CDR3 spans 16 amino acids. CDR3: CASSDSTSGDYNEQFF. The CDR3 DNA sequence: TGTGCCAGCAGTGACTCGACTAGCGGGGACTACAATGAGCAGTTCTTC.

The J gene is TRBJ2-1, the V gene TRBV9, with D possibly TRBD1 on 6 matching bases. Trimming left V 1 base short and J 2 bases short, with 19 bases between. CDR3 size: 18 residues. Germline V CDR1 and CDR2: SGDLS, YYNGEE. The CDR3 nucleotides are TGTGCCAGCAGCGTAACGTCCCTAGGAACAGGGACCTACAATGAGCAGTTCTTC. As protein: CASSVTSLGTGTYNEQFF.

This clone was observed a few times. The chain couples TRBV10-3 to TRBJ2-7; D may be TRBD1 (6 bases). V gave up 6 bases and J gave up 1 base, with 10 bases separating them. Germline-derived CDR1 and CDR2 are ENHRY and SYGVKD. The CDR3 spans 13 residues. CDR3 region: CAISHRDSYEQYF. In DNA, the CDR3 is TGTGCCATCAGCCACAGGGATTCCTACGAGCAGTACTTC.